The 27 T cell receptor beta chains in this list originate from one sample, sequenced in a study of shared clonotypes between healthy human individuals. Sequencing used immunoSEQ multiplex PCR; TCRdb keeps in-frame clones, though not all of them. Of roughly 2.2 million clones detected, around 93% appear once; the ten largest clones hold 0.37%. Specimen: naive CD4+ T cells from PBMCs. This sample's subset: CD45RA+ positively selected. The receptors shown here come from a man in his late teens or twenties in good health. Some clones in this sample may be carry-over from other donors' samples.

The chain recombines TRBV7-9 with TRBJ1-6; tentatively, D is TRBD1 (5 bases). The CDR3 has 16 residues. The V end lost 2 bases, the J end lost 12 bases, and 20 bases lay between the germline ends. Germline V lookup: CDR1 SEHNR, CDR2 FQNEAQ (reference sequence). CDR3 sequence: CASSLLTAVVQLPLHF. CDR3 nucleotides: TGTGCCAGCAGCTTATTGACAGCGGTAGTCCAATTACCCCTCCACTTT. Full variable domain (outside the CDR3, taken from reference TRBV7-9 and TRBJ1-6): DTGVSQNPRHKITKRGQNVTFRCDPISEHNRLYWYRQTLGQGPEFLTYFQNEAQLEKSRLLSDRFSAERPKGSFSTLEIQRTEQGDSAMYLCASSLLTAVVQLPLHFGNGTRLTVT.

V is TRBV4-1 and J is TRBJ2-7, with 9 bases that match TRBD1. J was trimmed by 2 bases and V by 2 bases; bases with no gene match: 7. The CDR3 is 16 amino acids. Germline V gene sequence: CDR1 MGHRA, CDR2 YSYEKL. DNA of the CDR3: TGCGCCAGCAGCCAACGGGGACAGGGAACTACCTACGAGCAGTACTTC. Amino acid sequence: CASSQRGQGTTYEQYF.

The chain has TRBV7-3 and TRBJ2-5; 11 bases agree with TRBD2. The CDR3 extends over 15 amino acids. Germline CDR1 SGHTA, CDR2 FQGTGA. J was trimmed by 4 bases and V by 5 bases; bases with no gene match: 6. The CDR3 DNA reads TGTGCCAGCAGCCGATGGGGACTAGCGGCAGAGACCCAGTACTTC. Protein product: CASSRWGLAAETQYF.

The chain joins TRBV6-5 to TRBJ1-2, with TRBD1 matching 9 bases. The junction had 9 bases not matched to a gene; V was cut back by 6 bases and J by 7 bases. The CDR3 is made up of 14 amino acids. Germline CDR1 and CDR2: MNHEY and SVGAGI. The CDR3 sequence is CASSRSGTGSGYTF. The CDR3 DNA is TGTGCCAGCAGCCGATCCGGGACAGGGAGTGGCTACACCTTC.

This clone was observed a single time. Other DNA sequences in the sample encode the same CDR3. The V and J genes are TRBV30 and TRBJ1-3, with no clear D. Germline CDR1 reads GTSNPN; CDR2 reads SVGIG (reference sequence). The length of the CDR3 is 13 residues. V dropped 3 bases and J dropped 4 bases, with 10 bases sitting between them. CDR3 nucleotide sequence: TGTGCCTGGAGCCGGGGTAACGGAAACACCATATATTTT. Residues: CAWSRGNGNTIYF. The whole variable domain, filled in from reference TRBV30 and TRBJ1-3, reads SQTIHQWPATLVQPVGSPLSLECTVEGTSNPNLYWYRQAAGRGLQLLFYSVGIGQISSEVPQNLSASRPQDRQFILSSKKLLLSDSGFYLCAWSRGNGNTIYFGEGSWLTVV.

The chain joins TRBV7-9 to TRBJ2-5; TRBD2 agrees at 8 bases. TRBJ2-7 explains the end of the DNA better; the J call may be wrong. The CDR3 sequence is 15 residues long. Germline CDR1 is SEHNR and CDR2 is FQNEAQ (reference sequence). The DNA for the CDR3 is TGTGCCAGCAGCCCCCCCGCAGCGGGAGTCTACGAGCAGTACTTC. It codes for CASSPPAAGVYEQYF.

The chain links TRBV27 to TRBJ1-5; D not resolved. CDR1 and CDR2 from the germline V gene are MNHEY and SMNVEV (reference sequence). V lost 3 bases, J lost 1 base, and 10 bases lay in between. The CDR3 is made up of 15 amino acids. CDR3 amino acids: CASSLLGKSNQPQHF. CDR3 nucleotides: TGTGCCAGCAGTTTGTTGGGCAAGAGCAATCAGCCCCAGCATTTT.

The chain is built from TRBV11-3 and TRBJ2-1; TRBD2 aligns across 11 bases. The CDR3 runs 15 residues. J gave up 9 bases and V 5 bases, and 9 bases lay outside the gene matches. Germline lookup yields CDR1 SGHNT and CDR2 YENEEA. The CDR3 loop is CASSKELAGGAEQFF. The CDR3, as DNA: TGTGCCAGCAGCAAAGAGCTAGCGGGAGGCGCTGAGCAGTTCTTC.

A single count supports this clone. The rearrangement uses TRBV7-9 and TRBJ1-2, with D maybe TRBD1 (5 bases). The germline V and J ends were trimmed by 7 bases and 6 bases, with 15 bases remaining between them. The CDR3 covers 13 residues. Germline V CDR1 and CDR2: SEHNR, FQNEAQ (reference sequence). CDR3 sequence (DNA): TGTGCCAGCACCGTAAACAGAGGGGATGGCTACACCTTC. Protein product: CASTVNRGDGYTF.

J is TRBJ2-7 and V is TRBV7-8; D is unclear. The CDR3 covers 15 residues. V lost 1 base and J lost 5, with 15 bases in between. In germline, CDR1 is SGHVS, CDR2 FQNEAQ. The CDR3 DNA is TGTGCCAGCAGCTTAGTCCGTTTGGGCAGCCACGAGCAGTACTTC. It translates to CASSLVRLGSHEQYF.

The V gene is TRBV29-1, the J gene TRBJ1-5; tentative D call: TRBD1 (5 bases). The CDR3 totals 14 residues. Germline CDR1 reads SQVTM; CDR2 reads ANQGSEA. The V end lost 6 bases, the J end lost 2 bases, and 14 bases lay between the germline ends. DNA for the CDR3: TGCAGCGTCGACCGAGGGGCTGGCAATCAGCCCCAGCATTTT. It specifies CSVDRGAGNQPQHF.

The gene calls are TRBV6-5 and TRBJ2-5; TRBD2 matches at 7 bases. The CDR3 has 15 amino acids. V shed 0 bases, J shed 9 bases, and the junction held 10 bases outside the gene matches. CDR1 MNHEY and CDR2 SVGAGI come from the germline V gene. CDR3 protein: CASSYSIAGVGAQYF. CDR3 coding DNA: TGTGCCAGCAGTTACTCGATTGCGGGAGTAGGAGCCCAGTACTTC.

The rearrangement links TRBV11-2 to TRBJ2-2; D uncertain. Trimming shortened V by 5 bases and J by 2 bases, and 15 bases separated the two germline ends. The CDR3 sequence is 16 residues long. Looked up from germline, CDR1 is SGHAT and CDR2 is FQNNGV. The CDR3 bases are TGTGCCAGCAGCGCGGTGGTCCCATACAACACCGGGGAGCTGTTTTTT. Translating gives CASSAVVPYNTGELFF.

This clone was recorded a few times. This chain links TRBV18 with TRBJ1-5, with D maybe TRBD1 (6 bases). The V end was cut by 5 bases, the J end by 4 bases, with 9 bases between. The germline V gene has CDR1 KGHSH and CDR2 LQKENI. The CDR3 is 13 amino acids. For the CDR3, the DNA is TGTGCCAGCTCAACAGGGTGGAATCAGCCCCAGCATTTT. It specifies CASSTGWNQPQHF.

The chain links TRBV5-1 to TRBJ2-6; D is ambiguous. Germline V gives CDR1 SGHRS, CDR2 YFSETQ. The CDR3 totals 12 residues. Trimming took 9 bases from V and 2 from J, leaving 6 bases between them. The CDR3 DNA sequence: TGCGCCACTACGGCTGGGGCCAACGTCCTGACTTTC. This codes for CATTAGANVLTF.

Only a few counts were recorded for this clone. CDR3 bases: TGTGCCACCAGCAGAGACAACATCAATCAGCCCCAGCATTTT. Translation gives CATSRDNINQPQHF. The V and J genes are TRBV15 and TRBJ1-5; D uncertain. This CDR3 spans 14 amino acids. Trimming cost V 0 bases and J 3 bases, with 6 bases left between them. CDR1 and CDR2 (germline): LNHNV, YYDKDF (reference sequence).

As for this clone: This sample includes further DNA sequences coding for the same CDR3. This chain connects TRBV28 to TRBJ1-2; unclear D gene. V lost 5 bases and J lost 4, with 11 bases in between. CDR1 and CDR2 from the germline V gene are MDHEN and SYDVKM. The CDR3 is 13 residues long. CDR3 region: CASSPYRGYGYTF. Written as DNA, the CDR3 is TGTGCCAGCAGTCCCTACCGAGGCTATGGCTACACCTTC.

This chain links TRBV4-1 with TRBJ1-2; D is unclear. The CDR3 covers 15 residues. Germline V gives CDR1 MGHRA, CDR2 YSYEKL. V was trimmed by 0 bases and J by 1 base, leaving 9 bases between them. The CDR3 region is CASSQEELINYGYTF. The CDR3 DNA sequence: TGCGCCAGCAGCCAAGAAGAGCTCATTAACTATGGCTACACCTTC.

This clone was picked up a small number of times. The CDR3 reads CASSFHREQETQYF. The CDR3 nucleotides read TGTGCCAGCAGCTTTCACAGGGAGCAAGAGACCCAGTACTTC. This chain links TRBV7-9 with TRBJ2-5, with D possibly TRBD1 on 6 matching bases. The germline gives CDR1 SEHNR, CDR2 FQNEAQ (reference sequence). This CDR3 contains 14 residues. V was clipped by 3 bases and J by 2 bases, with 10 bases between them.

This clone was counted once. This chain connects TRBV27 to TRBJ1-1; D ambiguous. This CDR3 contains 13 residues. Trimming cost V 1 base and J 3 bases, with 6 bases left between them. Germline CDR1 MNHEY, CDR2 SMNVEV (reference sequence). This CDR3 is CASSLYGHTEAFF. The CDR3 nucleotides read TGTGCCAGCAGTTTATATGGGCACACTGAAGCTTTCTTT.

This chain links TRBV29-1 with TRBJ2-5; D perhaps matches TRBD1 (6 bases). Germline lookup yields CDR1 SQVTM and CDR2 ANQGSEA. Between the trimmed V and J ends, which lost 8 bases and 5 bases, there was a span of 15 bases. CDR3 size: 12 residues. The CDR3 is CSFRAGAETQYF. DNA of the CDR3: TGCAGCTTCAGGGCAGGGGCGGAGACCCAGTACTTC.

This clone was observed a single time. This chain uses TRBV7-2 with TRBJ1-5; D remains ambiguous. The CDR3 length is 14 residues. CDR1 SGHTA and CDR2 FQGNSA come from the germline V gene. V was shortened by 0 bases and J by 5 bases, with 8 bases between the two germline ends. The CDR3 reads CASSLAPGDQPQHF. CDR3 bases: TGTGCCAGCAGCTTAGCGCCTGGGGATCAGCCCCAGCATTTT.

The chain employs TRBV5-4 and TRBJ1-2, with D unresolved. Trimming took 1 base from V and 2 from J, leaving 3 bases between them. Germline V lookup: CDR1 SGHNT, CDR2 YYREEE (reference sequence). CDR3 length equals 12 residues. The CDR3 DNA follows: TGTGCCAGCAGCTTGAACAACTATGGCTACACCTTC. Translating it yields CASSLNNYGYTF.

This chain links TRBV6-1 with TRBJ1-2, with D hard to call. Trimming took 3 bases from V and 5 from J, leaving 10 bases between them. CDR1 is MNHNS, CDR2 SASEGT, per germline. The CDR3 is made up of 13 amino acids. In DNA, the CDR3 is TGTGCCAGCAGTGAGGCCAGCCCTTATGGCTACACCTTC. The encoded protein is CASSEASPYGYTF.

The CDR3 bases are TGTGCCAGCAGTTTAGGGGGACTAGCGGGATACGAGCAGTACTTC. Its translation is CASSLGGLAGYEQYF. This chain uses TRBV27 with TRBJ2-7; 13 nucleotides match TRBD2. CDR3 length: 15 amino acids. The germline CDR1 and CDR2 sequences are MNHEY and SMNVEV (reference sequence). The J segment lost 4 bases and the V segment lost 2 bases, leaving 2 bases of the junction unmatched.

The chain links TRBV25-1 to TRBJ2-5; TRBD2 might be the D (6 bases). The DNA end is a closer match to TRBJ2-7, so the J assignment may be wrong. The CDR3 contains 14 residues. Germline V lookup: CDR1 MGHDK, CDR2 SYGVNS. Here the CDR3 DNA reads TGTGCCAGCAGGGGGAGGTTGAGCTCCTACGAGCAGTACTTC. This sequence encodes CASRGRLSSYEQYF.

Here the CDR3 reads CASRPDGFNQPQHF. DNA of the CDR3: TGTGCCAGCAGGCCGGACGGGTTCAATCAGCCCCAGCATTTT. The chain recombines TRBV28 with TRBJ1-5; D not resolved. CDR3 size: 14 residues. The V and J ends lost 6 bases and 3 bases respectively, with 12 bases between them. Germline loops: CDR1 MDHEN, CDR2 SYDVKM.